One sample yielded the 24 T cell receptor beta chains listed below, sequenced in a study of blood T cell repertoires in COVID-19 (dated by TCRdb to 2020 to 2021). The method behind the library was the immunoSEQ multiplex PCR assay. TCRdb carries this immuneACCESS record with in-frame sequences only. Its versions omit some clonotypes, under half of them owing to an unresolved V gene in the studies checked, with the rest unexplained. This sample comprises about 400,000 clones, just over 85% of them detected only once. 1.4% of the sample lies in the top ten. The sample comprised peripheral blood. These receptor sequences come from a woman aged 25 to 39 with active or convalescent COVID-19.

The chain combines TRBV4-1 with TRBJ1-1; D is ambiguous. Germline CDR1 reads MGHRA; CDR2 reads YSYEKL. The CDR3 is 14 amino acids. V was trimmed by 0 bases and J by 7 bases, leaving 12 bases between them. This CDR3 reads CASSQDAQQIEAFF. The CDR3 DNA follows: TGCGCCAGCAGCCAAGATGCACAGCAGATTGAAGCTTTCTTT.

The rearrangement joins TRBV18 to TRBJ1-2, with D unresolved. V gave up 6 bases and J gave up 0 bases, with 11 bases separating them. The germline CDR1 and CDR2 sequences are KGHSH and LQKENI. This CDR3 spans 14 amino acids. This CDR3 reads CASSLGGPNYGYTF. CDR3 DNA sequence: TGTGCCAGCTCCCTAGGCGGGCCTAACTATGGCTACACCTTC.

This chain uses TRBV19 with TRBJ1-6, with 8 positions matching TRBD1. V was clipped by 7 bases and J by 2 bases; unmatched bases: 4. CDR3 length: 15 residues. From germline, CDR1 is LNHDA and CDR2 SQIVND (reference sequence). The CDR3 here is CASTSGGPYNSPLHF. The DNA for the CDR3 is TGTGCCAGTACCTCAGGGGGCCCCTATAATTCACCCCTCCACTTT.

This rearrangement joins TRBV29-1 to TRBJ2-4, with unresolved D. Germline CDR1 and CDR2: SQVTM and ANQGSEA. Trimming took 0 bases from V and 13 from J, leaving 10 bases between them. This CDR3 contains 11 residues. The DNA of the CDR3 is TGCAGCGTTGAAGATCCAGGTGCACAGTACTTC. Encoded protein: CSVEDPGAQYF.

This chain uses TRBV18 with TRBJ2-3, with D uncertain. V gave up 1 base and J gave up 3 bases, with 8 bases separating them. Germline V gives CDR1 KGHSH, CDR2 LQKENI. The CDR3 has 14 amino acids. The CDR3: CASSPLGFTDTQYF. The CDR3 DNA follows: TGTGCCAGCTCACCACTCGGTTTTACAGATACGCAGTATTTT.

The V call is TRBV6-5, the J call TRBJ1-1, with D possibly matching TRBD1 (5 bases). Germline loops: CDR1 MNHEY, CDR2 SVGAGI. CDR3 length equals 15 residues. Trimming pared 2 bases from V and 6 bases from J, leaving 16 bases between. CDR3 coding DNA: TGTGCCAGCAGTTACCTGGGGGGTCCTGGCGCTGAAGCTTTCTTT. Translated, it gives CASSYLGGPGAEAFF.

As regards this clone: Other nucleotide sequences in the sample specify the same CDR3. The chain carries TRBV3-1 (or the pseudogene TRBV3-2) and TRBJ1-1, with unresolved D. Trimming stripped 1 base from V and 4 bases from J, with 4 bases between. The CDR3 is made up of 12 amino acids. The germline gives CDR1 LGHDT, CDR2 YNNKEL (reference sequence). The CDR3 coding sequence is TGTGCCAGCAGCCAAGGTCTCACTGAAGCTTTCTTT. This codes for CASSQGLTEAFF.

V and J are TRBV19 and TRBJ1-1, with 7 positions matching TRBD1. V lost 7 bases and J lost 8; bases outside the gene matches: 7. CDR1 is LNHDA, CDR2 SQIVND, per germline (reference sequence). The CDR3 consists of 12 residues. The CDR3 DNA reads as TGTGCCAGTACCCAGGGACAGATAGAAGCTTTCTTT. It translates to CASTQGQIEAFF.

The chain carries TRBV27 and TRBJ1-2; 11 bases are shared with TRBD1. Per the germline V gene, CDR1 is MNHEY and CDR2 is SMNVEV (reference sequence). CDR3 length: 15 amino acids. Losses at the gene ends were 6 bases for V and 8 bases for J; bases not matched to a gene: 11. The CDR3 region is CASRIVGQGDKGYTF. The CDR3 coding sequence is TGTGCCAGCAGAATTGTGGGACAGGGGGACAAAGGCTACACCTTC.

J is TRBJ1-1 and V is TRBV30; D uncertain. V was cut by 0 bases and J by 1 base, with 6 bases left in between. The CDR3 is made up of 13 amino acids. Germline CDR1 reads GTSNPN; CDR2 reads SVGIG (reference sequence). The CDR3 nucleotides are TGTGCCTGGAGTGTACAGTCGAACACTGAAGCTTTCTTT. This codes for CAWSVQSNTEAFF. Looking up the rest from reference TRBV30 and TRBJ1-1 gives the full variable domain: SQTIHQWPATLVQPVGSPLSLECTVEGTSNPNLYWYRQAAGRGLQLLFYSVGIGQISSEVPQNLSASRPQDRQFILSSKKLLLSDSGFYLCAWSVQSNTEAFFGQGTRLTVV.

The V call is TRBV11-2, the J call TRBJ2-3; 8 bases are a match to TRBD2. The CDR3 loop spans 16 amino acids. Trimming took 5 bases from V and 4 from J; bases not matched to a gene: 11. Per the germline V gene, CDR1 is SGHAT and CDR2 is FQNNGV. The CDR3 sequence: CASSPTAGEVADTQYF. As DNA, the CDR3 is TGTGCCAGCAGCCCAACAGCGGGAGAGGTAGCAGATACGCAGTATTTT.

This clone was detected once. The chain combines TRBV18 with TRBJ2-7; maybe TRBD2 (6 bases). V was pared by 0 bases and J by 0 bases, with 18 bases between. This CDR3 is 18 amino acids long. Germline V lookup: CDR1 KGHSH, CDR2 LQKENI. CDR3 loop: CASSPPEGRDPRSYEQYF. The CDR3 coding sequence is TGTGCCAGCTCACCACCGGAGGGACGGGATCCCCGCTCCTACGAGCAGTACTTC.

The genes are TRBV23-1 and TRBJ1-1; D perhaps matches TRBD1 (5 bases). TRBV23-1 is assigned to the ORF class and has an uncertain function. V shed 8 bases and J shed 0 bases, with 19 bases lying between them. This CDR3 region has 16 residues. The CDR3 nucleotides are TGCGCCAGCCGAGCGACCGGGGGATGGGTGAACACTGAAGCTTTCTTT. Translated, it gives CASRATGGWVNTEAFF.

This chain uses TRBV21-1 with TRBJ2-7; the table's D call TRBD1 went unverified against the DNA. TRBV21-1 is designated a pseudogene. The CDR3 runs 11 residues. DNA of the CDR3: TGTGCCGGTACCTCCAGGGGCGAGCAGTACTTC. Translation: CAGTSRGEQYF.

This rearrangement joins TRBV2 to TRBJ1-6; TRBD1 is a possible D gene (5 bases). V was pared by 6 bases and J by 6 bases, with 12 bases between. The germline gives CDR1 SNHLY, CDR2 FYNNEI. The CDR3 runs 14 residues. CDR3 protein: CASRPGLVNSPLHF. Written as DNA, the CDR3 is TGTGCCAGCAGACCGGGACTCGTTAATTCACCCCTCCACTTT.

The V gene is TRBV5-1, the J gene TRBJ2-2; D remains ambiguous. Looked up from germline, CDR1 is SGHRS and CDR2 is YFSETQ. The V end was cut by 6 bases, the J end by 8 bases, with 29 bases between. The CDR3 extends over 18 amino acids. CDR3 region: CASTQLILGVQYRGELFF. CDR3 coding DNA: TGCGCCAGCACCCAGCTTATACTTGGAGTGCAGTATCGTGGGGAGCTGTTTTTT. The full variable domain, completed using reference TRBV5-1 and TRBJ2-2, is KAGVTQTPRYLIKTRGQQVTLSCSPISGHRSVSWYQQTPGQGLQFLFEYFSETQRNKGNFPGRFSGRQFSNSRSEMNVSTLELGDSALYLCASTQLILGVQYRGELFFGEGSRLTVL.

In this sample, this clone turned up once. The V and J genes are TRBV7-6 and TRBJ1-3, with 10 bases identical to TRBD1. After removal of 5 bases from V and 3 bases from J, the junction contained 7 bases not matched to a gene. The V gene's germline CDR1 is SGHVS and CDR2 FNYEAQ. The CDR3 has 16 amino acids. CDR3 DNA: TGTGCCAGCAGCCGGCCGACAGGGGGCGGTGGAAACACCATATATTTT. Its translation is CASSRPTGGGGNTIYF.

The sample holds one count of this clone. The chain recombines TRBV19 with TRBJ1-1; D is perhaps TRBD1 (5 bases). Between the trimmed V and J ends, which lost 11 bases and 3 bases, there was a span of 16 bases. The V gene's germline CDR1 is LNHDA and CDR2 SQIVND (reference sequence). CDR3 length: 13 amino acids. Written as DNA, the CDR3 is TGTGCCTCGGGGGGGACTATGTACACTGAAGCTTTCTTT. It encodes CASGGTMYTEAFF.

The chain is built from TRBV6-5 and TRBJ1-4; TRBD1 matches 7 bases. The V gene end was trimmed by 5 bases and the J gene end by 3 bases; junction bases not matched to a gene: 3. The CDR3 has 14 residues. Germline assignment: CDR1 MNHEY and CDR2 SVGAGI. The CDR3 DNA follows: TGTGCCAGCAGTCTGACAGGGTCTAATGAAAAACTGTTTTTT. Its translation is CASSLTGSNEKLFF.

The CDR3: CASSPRISDSYEQYF. CDR3 DNA sequence: TGTGCCAGCAGCCCCCGGATTAGCGACTCCTACGAGCAGTACTTC. This chain links TRBV4-2 with TRBJ2-7; possibly TRBD2 for D (5 bases). The germline CDR1 and CDR2 sequences are LGHNA and YNFKEQ. The length of the CDR3 is 15 residues. V lost 4 bases to trimming and J lost 0 bases, with 13 bases between them.

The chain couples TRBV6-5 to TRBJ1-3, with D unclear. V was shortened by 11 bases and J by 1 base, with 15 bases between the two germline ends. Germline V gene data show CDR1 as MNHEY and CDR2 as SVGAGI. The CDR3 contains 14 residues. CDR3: CASGRSGSGNTIYF. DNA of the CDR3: TGTGCCTCCGGACGGTCGGGATCTGGAAACACCATATATTTT.

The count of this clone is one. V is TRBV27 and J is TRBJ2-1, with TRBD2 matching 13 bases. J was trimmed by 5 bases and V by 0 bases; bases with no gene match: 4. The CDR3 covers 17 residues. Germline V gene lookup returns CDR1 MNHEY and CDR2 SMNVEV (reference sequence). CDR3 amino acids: CASSLSPGLAGDNEQFF. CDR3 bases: TGTGCCAGCAGTTTATCACCCGGACTAGCGGGGGACAATGAGCAGTTCTTC.

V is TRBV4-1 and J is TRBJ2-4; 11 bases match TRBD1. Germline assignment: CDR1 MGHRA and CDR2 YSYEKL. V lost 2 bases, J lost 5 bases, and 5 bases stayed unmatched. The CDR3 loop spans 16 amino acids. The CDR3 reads CASSQTVGQGENIQYF. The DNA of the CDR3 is TGCGCCAGCAGCCAAACCGTGGGACAGGGGGAAAACATTCAGTACTTC.

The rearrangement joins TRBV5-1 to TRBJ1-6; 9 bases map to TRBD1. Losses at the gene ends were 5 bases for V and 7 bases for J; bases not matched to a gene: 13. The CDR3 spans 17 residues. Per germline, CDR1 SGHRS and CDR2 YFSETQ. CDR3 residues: CASRNTGTGWDNSPLHF. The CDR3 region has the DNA TGCGCCAGCAGGAATACCGGGACAGGGTGGGACAATTCACCCCTCCACTTT.